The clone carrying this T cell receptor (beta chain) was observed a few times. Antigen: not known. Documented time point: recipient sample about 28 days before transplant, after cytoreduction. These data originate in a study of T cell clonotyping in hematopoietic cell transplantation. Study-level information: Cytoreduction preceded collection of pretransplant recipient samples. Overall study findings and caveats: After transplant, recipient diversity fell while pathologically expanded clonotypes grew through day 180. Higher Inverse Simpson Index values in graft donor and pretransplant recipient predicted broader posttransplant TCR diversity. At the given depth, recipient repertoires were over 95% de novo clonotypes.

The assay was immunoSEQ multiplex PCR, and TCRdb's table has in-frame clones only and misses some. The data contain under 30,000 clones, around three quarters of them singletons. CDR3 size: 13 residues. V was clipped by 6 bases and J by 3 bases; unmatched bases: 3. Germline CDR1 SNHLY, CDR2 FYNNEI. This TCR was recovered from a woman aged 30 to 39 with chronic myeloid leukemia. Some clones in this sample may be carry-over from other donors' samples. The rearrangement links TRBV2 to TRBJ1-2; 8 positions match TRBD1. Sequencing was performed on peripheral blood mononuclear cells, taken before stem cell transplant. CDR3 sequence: CASSGQGYYGYTF. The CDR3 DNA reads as TGTGCCAGCAGCGGACAGGGCTACTATGGCTACACCTTC.